The T cell receptor beta chain under discussion was sequenced for a study of metastatic and nonmetastatic thyroid tumors. Study background: Samples came from malignant and benign thyroid patients, and repertoires were compared across blood and tumor or nodule tissue. Findings and limits, study-wide: Relative to benign nodules, malignant thyroid tumors were reportedly characterized by significantly elevated TCR beta diversity in blood and tumor.

In its sample, this clone ranks as medium-sized. Antigen: not known. Original analysis: Built for papillary thyroid cancer, a distant-metastasis classifier drew on CDR3 differences across clinicopathological groups. TCRdb reassembled clones from the PCR reads with MiXCR. These V and J calls derive from TCRdb rather than the authors' analysis. The sample holds some 29,000 clones, roughly 15% seen once. In germline, CDR1 is MDHEN, CDR2 SYDVKM. V was pared by 3 bases and J by 0 bases, with 12 bases between. This CDR3 has 16 residues. Every patient was untreated before thyroid surgery. This TCR came from a female donor with papillary thyroid cancer or a benign thyroid nodule (not recorded which). Some clones in this sample may be carry-over from other donors' samples. Sequences were obtained from blood. J is TRBJ1-3 and V is TRBV28; no reliable D call. As DNA, the CDR3 is TGTGCCAGCAGTTTCGTGCAGGCCGTCTCTGGAAACACCATATATTTT. Translating it yields CASSFVQAVSGNTIYF. Full variable domain (remainder filled in from reference TRBV28 and TRBJ1-3): DVKVTQSSRYLVKRTGEKVFLECVQDMDHENMFWYRQDPGLGLRLIYFSYDVKMKEKGDIPEGYSVSREKKERFSLILESASTNQTSMYLCASSFVQAVSGNTIYFGEGSWLTVV.